This T cell receptor (beta chain) is from a study of vaccination effects on CD4 cells after COVID-19. On this clone: Its cognate antigen is unknown.

Clones were read by immunoSEQ multiplex PCR, and TCRdb kept only the in-frame ones, dropping some. The data hold approximately 83,000 clones, with around four fifths observed a single time. V gave up 2 bases and J gave up 1 base, with 12 bases separating them. Germline V CDR1 and CDR2: LNHDA, SQIVND (reference sequence). The CDR3 length is 16 residues. CD4+ T cells specific for antigen were expanded with viral peptide pools by the ViraFEST assay before sequencing. Culturing for around eleven days preceded CD4+ T cell isolation. Two-dose vaccination with either BNT162b2 or mRNA-1273 was given to the participants.

This chain links TRBV19 with TRBJ1-5; D might be TRBD1 (6 bases). The sequence came from a human donor who received a COVID-19 vaccine. Sequencing was performed on CD4+ T cells from PBMCs cultured with HCoV-OC43 spike peptides, taken after COVID-19 vaccination. Stated subset: HCoV-OC43 spike overlapping peptide pool stimulation. The CDR3 protein is CASSIHQGTSNQPQHF. As DNA, the CDR3 is TGTGCCAGTAGTATACATCAGGGGACGAGCAATCAGCCCCAGCATTTT.